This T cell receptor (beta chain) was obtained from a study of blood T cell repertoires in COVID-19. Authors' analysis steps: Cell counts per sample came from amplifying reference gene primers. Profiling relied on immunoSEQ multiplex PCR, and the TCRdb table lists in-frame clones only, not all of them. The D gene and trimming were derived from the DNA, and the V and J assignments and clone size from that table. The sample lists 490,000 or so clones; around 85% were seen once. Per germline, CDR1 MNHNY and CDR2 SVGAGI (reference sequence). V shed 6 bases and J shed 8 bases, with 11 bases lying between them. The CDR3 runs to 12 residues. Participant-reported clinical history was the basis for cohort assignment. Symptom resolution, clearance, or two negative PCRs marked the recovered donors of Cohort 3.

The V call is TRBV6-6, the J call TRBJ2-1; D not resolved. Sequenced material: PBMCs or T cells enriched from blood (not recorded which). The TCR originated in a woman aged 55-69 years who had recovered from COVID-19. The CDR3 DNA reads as TGTGCCAGCAGGCCTACCGCGGATGAGCAGTTCTTC. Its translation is CASRPTADEQFF.